This T cell receptor beta chain was sequenced for a study of T cell responses to AZD1222 COVID-19 vaccine. General study findings and limits: White British donors predominated, females outnumbered males, and clonal diversity was possibly underestimated. Following two doses of AZD1222, Spike-specific TCR breadth and depth rose. At baseline, just 6 or 7 AZD1222 recipients tested seropositive.

With respect to this clone: Its antigen is as yet unknown.

V trimming: 5 bases; J trimming: 0 bases; junction bases outside the gene matches: 1. CDR1 is MNHEY and CDR2 is SVGAGI in the germline V gene. CDR3 size: 14 residues. Repertoires were generated with immunoSEQ multiplex PCR, while TCRdb's copy carries only in-frame clones and drops some. The sample shows some 150,000 clones, more than 75% of them seen only once. The material sequenced was peripheral blood, taken on day 0 of MenACWY control vaccination. J is TRBJ1-5 and V is TRBV6-5; 7 bases fit TRBD1. The clonotype comes from an adult in good health. The CDR3 region is CASSRQGSNQPQHF. The CDR3 nucleotides read TGTGCCAGCAGTCGACAGGGTAGCAATCAGCCCCAGCATTTT.